Listed below are T cell receptor beta chains from one sample, sequenced in a study of T-cell memory formation after mild COVID-19. One entry per CDR3 protein results from TCRdb running MiXCR on the 5' RACE reads. The sample lists around 200,000 distinct CDR3 sequences, more than 9% occurring once. The sequenced sample was PBMCs or a T cell subset sorted from them (not recorded which). Receptors were obtained from a man aged 18-30 years who had mild COVID-19 (a few samples of this study predate the infection). Cell type and time point are not known. CDR3s include the opening cysteine and the closing phenylalanine or tryptophan. The D gene is left open where the match is weak. Rows may omit the clone size; those that give it use once, few, many or a size class.

J | size | V | D | DNA | CDR3
TRBJ2-5 | - | TRBV29-1 | TRBD1 | TGCAGCGGAACCGGCGACAGGGGGTGGCAAGAGACCCAGTACTTC | CSGTGDRGWQETQYF
TRBJ1-2 | - | TRBV4-2 | - | TGTGCCAGCAGTTTTGGGATGGGGGCGGGTGGCTACACCTTC | CASSFGMGAGGYTF
TRBJ2-3 | few | TRBV6-5 | - | TGTGCCAGCAGACCCGACCCGTCCACAGATACGCAGTATTTT | CASRPDPSTDTQYF
TRBJ2-3 | - | TRBV20-1 | - | TGCAGTGCGCCGACCGCAGGGGTGGGCACAGATACGCAGTATTTT | CSAPTAGVGTDTQYF
TRBJ1-1 | few | TRBV12-3/TRBV12-4 | - | TGTGCCAGCAGTACTAATAGGGGGGGAGCTTTCTTT | CASSTNRGGAFF
TRBJ2-1 | few | TRBV7-2 | TRBD2 | TGTGCCAGCAGCCCGAAGCGCGCGGGGGGGGTCAATGAGCAGTTCTTC | CASSPKRAGGVNEQFF
TRBJ1-2 | few | TRBV7-2 | - | TGTGCCAGCAGCCCTTACCTGGGCCTGGGATATGGCTACACCTTC | CASSPYLGLGYGYTF
TRBJ1-6 | few | TRBV5-6 | - | TGTGCCAGCAGCTTGGTAAAGGGTGGCAATTCACCCCTCCACTTT | CASSLVKGGNSPLHF
TRBJ2-5 | few | TRBV7-2 | TRBD1 | TGTGCCAGCAGCTCGACAGGGGTTCAAGAGACCCAGTACTTC | CASSSTGVQETQYF
TRBJ2-5 | - | TRBV25-1 | - | TGTGCCAGCAGTGAATTAGGCCTGGCGGGGACCCAGTACTTC | CASSELGLAGTQYF
TRBJ1-2 | few | TRBV15 | - | TGTGCCACCAGCAGCCAAATACAGGGCCATGGCTACACCTTC | CATSSQIQGHGYTF
TRBJ2-1 | - | TRBV7-2 | - | TGTGCCAGCAGATTGAAAGAGCTTAGGGTCAATGAGCAGTTCTTC | CASRLKELRVNEQFF
TRBJ2-3 | many | TRBV5-1 | TRBD2 | TGCGCCAGCAGCTTCGCGGGGGAACGCACAGATACGCAGTATTTT | CASSFAGERTDTQYF
TRBJ1-6 | - | TRBV10-3 | TRBD1 | TGTGCCATCAGTGAGTCGGGACAGGGGGCTCGATCACCCCTCCACTTT | CAISESGQGARSPLHF
TRBJ2-2 | many | TRBV7-9 | - | TGTGCCGCAGATTCTGAAGCCGGCTCCGGGGAGCTGTTTTTT | CAADSEAGSGELFF
TRBJ2-1 | - | TRBV20-1 | - | TGCAGTGCTAGAAGGGACCACAATGAGCAGTTCTTC | CSARRDHNEQFF
TRBJ2-4 | few | TRBV7-9 | TRBD1 | TGTGCCAGCAGCTTAGAGGACAGGGTGGAGTACTTC | CASSLEDRVEYF
TRBJ1-2 | few | TRBV5-1 | - | TGCGCCAGCAGCTACGACACGAACTATGGCTACACCTTC | CASSYDTNYGYTF
TRBJ2-7 | few | TRBV5-1 | TRBD2 | TGCGCCAGCAGCATATTGACTAGCGTCGACTACGAGCAGTACTTC | CASSILTSVDYEQYF
TRBJ1-1 | few | TRBV2 | TRBD1 | TGTGCCAGCAGAGAGACAGGGCCGAACACTGAAGCTTTCTTT | CASRETGPNTEAFF
TRBJ2-5 | few | TRBV10-3 | - | TGTGCCATCAGTGATTTAGCGGGGACAGCAGAGACCCAGTACTTC | CAISDLAGTAETQYF
TRBJ1-1 | - | TRBV5-6 | - | TGTGCCAGCAGCTTGGAAGATGAAGCTTTCTTT | CASSLEDEAFF
TRBJ1-1 | - | TRBV11-3 | - | TGTGCCAGCAGCTGGACAGCTTACACTGAAGCTTTCTTT | CASSWTAYTEAFF
TRBJ1-5 | many | TRBV5-1 | TRBD1 | TGCGCCAGCAGCTTGCAGCCAGGGGGAAAACAGCCCCAGCATTTT | CASSLQPGGKQPQHF